These T cell receptor beta chains were read from a single sample in a study of beta chain features in type 1 diabetes. Profiling relied on immunoSEQ multiplex PCR, and the TCRdb table lists in-frame clones only, not all of them. The repertoire holds about 250,000 clones, with roughly 14% as singletons. Material: naive CD4+ T cells from blood. These receptors all come from a woman in her thirties or forties in good health. Each CDR3 is given with its conserved first and last residue. Each record gives: CDR3 protein, CDR3 DNA, D gene, V gene, J gene, clone size. A D gene is named only where the DNA matches it firmly. Some rows have no size entry. The others give once, few or many, or a class for an expanded clone.

CDR3aa: CASSIAGQAKNIQYF
CDR3nt: TGTGCCAGTAGTATAGCGGGTCAAGCCAAAAACATTCAGTACTTC
d_gene: .
v_gene: TRBV19
j_gene: TRBJ2-4
abundance: .

CDR3aa: CASSSRLGLLNTEAFF
CDR3nt: TGTGCCAGTAGTAGTCGGTTGGGGCTGCTGAACACTGAAGCTTTCTTT
d_gene: .
v_gene: TRBV19
j_gene: TRBJ1-1
abundance: few

CDR3aa: CASSPRSTGEETQYF
CDR3nt: TGTGCCAGCTCACCACGCTCAACGGGGGAAGAGACCCAGTACTTC
d_gene: .
v_gene: TRBV18
j_gene: TRBJ2-5
abundance: .

CDR3aa: CASSSTTGANTGELFF
CDR3nt: TGTGCCAGCAGTTCTACGACAGGGGCGAACACCGGGGAGCTGTTTTTT
d_gene: TRBD1
v_gene: TRBV6-5
j_gene: TRBJ2-2
abundance: once

CDR3aa: CASSEAGAAFF
CDR3nt: TGTGCCAGCAGTGAGGCAGGGGCAGCTTTCTTT
d_gene: .
v_gene: TRBV25-1
j_gene: TRBJ1-1
abundance: .

CDR3aa: CAASPGVTTYTF
CDR3nt: TGTGCCGCCTCCCCGGGGGTAACTACATACACCTTC
d_gene: .
v_gene: TRBV6-1
j_gene: TRBJ1-2
abundance: few

CDR3aa: CASSSPSGANEQFF
CDR3nt: TGTGCCAGCAGCTCACCTAGCGGTGCCAATGAGCAGTTCTTC
d_gene: TRBD2
v_gene: TRBV7-9
j_gene: TRBJ2-1
abundance: few

CDR3aa: CAISGLIAGGPYEQYF
CDR3nt: TGTGCCATCAGTGGGCTGATAGCGGGGGGGCCCTACGAGCAGTACTTC
d_gene: TRBD2
v_gene: TRBV6-1
j_gene: TRBJ2-7
abundance: few

CDR3aa: CASSSTGTLQETQYF
CDR3nt: TGTGCCAGCAGCTCTACCGGGACACTTCAAGAGACCCAGTACTTC
d_gene: .
v_gene: TRBV2
j_gene: TRBJ2-5
abundance: few

CDR3aa: CASSRTSGDLYNEQFF
CDR3nt: TGTGCCAGTAGTCGGACTAGCGGGGACCTCTACAATGAGCAGTTCTTC
d_gene: TRBD2
v_gene: TRBV19
j_gene: TRBJ2-1
abundance: .

CDR3aa: CASSYSTTPYNEQFF
CDR3nt: TGTGCCAGCAGTTACTCGACGACTCCTTACAATGAGCAGTTCTTC
d_gene: .
v_gene: TRBV6-5
j_gene: TRBJ2-1
abundance: .

CDR3aa: CASSQQVLDTEAFF
CDR3nt: TGCGCCAGCAGCCAGCAGGTACTAGACACTGAAGCTTTCTTT
d_gene: .
v_gene: TRBV4-3
j_gene: TRBJ1-1
abundance: few

CDR3aa: CASSPTGSNQPQHF
CDR3nt: TGTGCCAGCAGCCCGACAGGGAGCAATCAGCCCCAGCATTTT
d_gene: TRBD1
v_gene: TRBV9
j_gene: TRBJ1-5
abundance: few

CDR3aa: CASSQAGGQETQYF
CDR3nt: TGCGCCAGCAGCCAAGCAGGGGGGCAAGAGACCCAGTACTTC
d_gene: .
v_gene: TRBV4-1
j_gene: TRBJ2-5
abundance: few